Shown below are 16 T cell receptor beta chains from a single sample sequenced in a study of shared clonotypes between healthy human individuals. Measured with immunoSEQ multiplex PCR; TCRdb has only the in-frame clones, and not every one. The table includes about 1 million clones, 60% to 80% detected once. The sample taken for sequencing was memory CD4+ T cells sorted from blood. Subset: CD45RA-negative fraction. The source is a man aged 18 to 35 in good health.

On this clone itself: Other DNA sequences in the sample encode the same CDR3. The V gene is TRBV5-1, the J gene TRBJ2-7; 9 positions agree with TRBD1. The CDR3 contains 13 residues. Germline V gives CDR1 SGHRS, CDR2 YFSETQ. Unmatched junction bases numbered 4, after V lost 2 bases and J lost 7 bases. CDR3 DNA sequence: TGCGCCAGCAGCTTACAGGGGGCGCGGGAGCAGTACTTC. Translated, it gives CASSLQGAREQYF. The whole variable domain, filled in from reference TRBV5-1 and TRBJ2-7, reads KAGVTQTPRYLIKTRGQQVTLSCSPISGHRSVSWYQQTPGQGLQFLFEYFSETQRNKGNFPGRFSGRQFSNSRSEMNVSTLELGDSALYLCASSLQGAREQYFGPGTRLTVT.

The chain has TRBV5-1 and TRBJ2-4; a possible D gene is TRBD1 (5 bases). Germline V gives CDR1 SGHRS, CDR2 YFSETQ. CDR3 size: 21 residues. V dropped 6 bases and J dropped 9 bases, with 40 bases sitting between them. CDR3 DNA: TGCGCCAGCACCCTCCTCCCCCCGGGCCGGCAGGGCGGCACCGGTACTGGCATTCAGTACTTC. It specifies CASTLLPPGRQGGTGTGIQYF.

V is TRBV21-1 and J is TRBJ1-6; the table assigns TRBD1, which was not confirmed against the DNA. TRBV21-1 is given as a pseudogene. The CDR3 contains 17 residues. In nucleotides, the CDR3 is TGTGCCAGCACCTCAAGTTGGGACAGAAAATATAATTCACCCCTCCACTTT. It codes for CASTSSWDRKYNSPLHF.

This chain joins TRBV7-2 and TRBJ1-5, with 10 nucleotides matching TRBD1. The CDR3 covers 15 residues. The trim removed 5 bases at V and 6 bases at J, leaving 7 bases unmatched. CDR1 SGHTA and CDR2 FQGNSA come from the germline V gene. The CDR3 spells CASSLGQGGFQPQHF. The CDR3 DNA sequence: TGTGCCAGCAGCCTTGGACAGGGGGGATTTCAGCCCCAGCATTTT.

The chain recombines TRBV6-5 with TRBJ2-7; a possible D gene is TRBD1 (6 bases). This CDR3 region has 12 residues. Germline values: CDR1 MNHEY, CDR2 SVGAGI. Between the trimmed V and J ends, which lost 6 bases and 8 bases, there was a span of 14 bases. CDR3 protein: CASSGNRDKQYF. The CDR3 region has the DNA TGTGCCAGCAGCGGGAACAGGGACAAGCAGTACTTC.

The V gene is TRBV15, the J gene TRBJ1-2; a possible D gene is TRBD1 (5 bases). Trimming pared 8 bases from V and 2 bases from J, leaving 12 bases between. Germline V gene data show CDR1 as LNHNV and CDR2 as YYDKDF (reference sequence). This CDR3 is 13 amino acids long. The CDR3 sequence is CATRDGRNYGYTF. The DNA for the CDR3 is TGTGCCACCCGGGACGGTCGGAACTATGGCTACACCTTC.

The V and J genes are TRBV5-5 and TRBJ2-2; D possibly corresponds to TRBD1 (6 bases). The V gene's germline CDR1 is SGHKS and CDR2 YYEKEE (reference sequence). The length of the CDR3 is 14 residues. V lost 4 bases, J lost 4 bases, and 11 bases lay in between. The CDR3 loop is CASSIQQGTGELFF. DNA for the CDR3: TGTGCCAGCAGCATACAACAGGGCACCGGGGAGCTGTTTTTT.

This clone was observed at least ten times. The CDR3 coding sequence is TGTGCCAGCAGTGAGACAGGGACAGTTGAAGCTTTCTTT. Protein sequence: CASSETGTVEAFF. J is TRBJ1-1 and V is TRBV6-5, with 7 bases aligning to TRBD1. The junction had 7 bases not matched to a gene; V was cut back by 5 bases and J by 7 bases. This CDR3 is 13 amino acids long. Germline loops: CDR1 MNHEY, CDR2 SVGAGI.

The gene calls are TRBV5-1 and TRBJ2-2; D unclear. The CDR3 length is 15 residues. Trimming left V 2 bases short and J 7 bases short, with 15 bases between. Per germline, CDR1 SGHRS and CDR2 YFSETQ. Written as DNA, the CDR3 is TGCGCCAGCAGCTTAGGAACCACCCCTCACGGGGAGCTGTTTTTT. As protein: CASSLGTTPHGELFF. Full variable domain (missing parts from reference TRBV5-1 and TRBJ2-2): KAGVTQTPRYLIKTRGQQVTLSCSPISGHRSVSWYQQTPGQGLQFLFEYFSETQRNKGNFPGRFSGRQFSNSRSEMNVSTLELGDSALYLCASSLGTTPHGELFFGEGSRLTVL.

This chain connects TRBV5-1 to TRBJ2-2, with 7 bases matching TRBD1. After removal of 4 bases from V and 4 bases from J, the junction contained 7 bases not matched to a gene. The CDR3 covers 15 residues. Germline CDR1 and CDR2: SGHRS and YFSETQ. The DNA of the CDR3 is TGCGCCAGCAGCATTGGACAGGCTGGCACCGGGGAGCTGTTTTTT. Amino acid sequence: CASSIGQAGTGELFF.

V usage is TRBV5-4 and J usage is TRBJ2-2; D remains unclear. Germline V gene data show CDR1 as SGHNT and CDR2 as YYREEE (reference sequence). The CDR3 contains 16 residues. The V gene lost 3 bases and the J gene lost 1 base, with 13 bases spanning the gap. The CDR3 sequence is CASSSYSNGNTGELFF. CDR3 DNA sequence: TGTGCCAGCAGCTCATACTCAAACGGGAACACCGGGGAGCTGTTTTTT.

The chain recombines TRBV5-1 with TRBJ1-5; D is uncertain. CDR1 and CDR2 from the germline V gene are SGHRS and YFSETQ. V was pared by 0 bases and J by 0 bases, with 10 bases between. This CDR3 contains 16 residues. This CDR3 is CASSLGPDSSNQPQHF. The CDR3 DNA sequence: TGCGCCAGCAGCTTGGGGCCCGACTCTAGCAATCAGCCCCAGCATTTT.

Only a few counts were recorded for this clone. A far larger clone is off by one base, so a read error is likely. The chain recombines TRBV6-1 with TRBJ1-1; D remains unclear. Trimming took 8 bases from V and 0 from J, leaving 4 bases between them. CDR1 is MNHNS and CDR2 is SASEGT in the germline V gene. CDR3 length equals 11 residues. The CDR3 protein is CASLLNTEAFF. For the CDR3, the DNA is TGTGCCAGCCTCCTGAACACTGAAGCTTTCTTT.

The chain couples TRBV6-5 to TRBJ2-5; the match to TRBD1 covers 9 bases. There are 16 residues in the CDR3. Per the germline V gene, CDR1 is MNHEY and CDR2 is SVGAGI. The ends lost 4 bases at V and 5 bases at J; junction bases unmatched: 11. CDR3 DNA: TGTGCCAGCAGTTCGACCGGGACAGGGAGTGGGGAGACCCAGTACTTC. Residues: CASSSTGTGSGETQYF.

This chain links TRBV28 with TRBJ1-1; possibly TRBD1 for D (6 bases). The V end was cut by 5 bases, the J end by 8 bases, with 15 bases between. The germline V gene has CDR1 MDHEN and CDR2 SYDVKM. CDR3 length: 13 amino acids. The CDR3 DNA reads TGTGCCAGCAGTATCCTTACAGGGCGGGAAGCTTTCTTT. It yields the protein CASSILTGREAFF.

This chain uses TRBV4-3 with TRBJ1-2, with 7 bases fitting TRBD1. The germline V gene has CDR1 LGHNA and CDR2 YSLEER. V was clipped by 0 bases and J by 4 bases; unmatched bases: 8. The CDR3 covers 16 residues. CDR3 bases: TGCGCCAGCAGCCAAGACAGGGACAGAGACTTCTATGGCTACACCTTC. Its protein product is CASSQDRDRDFYGYTF.